The 20 T cell receptor beta chains listed next were all sequenced from one sample in a study of T cell repertoires in cytomegalovirus infection (dated by TCRdb to the late 2010s). These reads were obtained on an Illumina HiSeq 1500. TCRdb redid the processing of the public reads, applying fastp at Q25 and MiXCR, and retained in-frame beta chains. Entries that share a CDR3 protein sequence are merged under the most common genes and DNA. The sample table lists 110,000 or so distinct CDR3 sequences, around 28% of them with a count of one. The top ten hold around 80% of the sample. The intended sense of this specimen's treatment or condition label: in vitro stimulation with specific CMV peptide epitopes to enrich CMV-specific T cells. These TCRs are of unknown antigen specificity. Sequencing used CD8+ T cells from cultured PBMCs, obtained from culture after CMV antigen stimulation. The receptors were sampled from a human donor in good health (CMV status not recorded). Some clones in this sample may be carry-over from other donors' samples.

The J gene is TRBJ2-5, the V gene TRBV30; D is possibly TRBD2 (6 bases). Looked up from germline, CDR1 is GTSNPN and CDR2 is SVGIG (reference sequence). This CDR3 comprises 13 residues. With 3 bases removed from V and 4 bases from J, the gap between germline ends came to 12 bases. The CDR3 DNA reads as TGTGCCTGGAGGAAGCAGGGAGGAGAGACCCAGTACTTC. Its translation is CAWRKQGGETQYF. The full variable domain, its missing parts supplied by reference TRBV30 and TRBJ2-5, is SQTIHQWPATLVQPVGSPLSLECTVEGTSNPNLYWYRQAAGRGLQLLFYSVGIGQISSEVPQNLSASRPQDRQFILSSKKLLLSDSGFYLCAWRKQGGETQYFGPGTRLLVL.

This clonotype occurred a few times. The chain has TRBV19 and TRBJ2-1; possible D gene TRBD2, 5 bases. Germline V gene sequence: CDR1 LNHDA, CDR2 SQIVND (reference sequence). CDR3 length: 14 residues. V dropped 5 bases and J dropped 2 bases, with 10 bases sitting between them. The CDR3 sequence is CASSFSGTYNEQFF. In DNA form, the CDR3 reads TGTGCCAGTAGTTTCTCCGGGACCTACAATGAGCAGTTCTTC.

CDR3 DNA sequence: TGTGCCAGCAGCTTGGGCCAACTTCGTCAGGGGCTGTACGAAAAACTGTTTTTT. Amino acid sequence: CASSLGQLRQGLYEKLFF. The genes are TRBV11-2 and TRBJ1-4, with D possibly matching TRBD1 (6 bases). CDR3 length: 18 residues. The V and J ends lost 3 bases and 8 bases respectively, with 25 bases between them. Germline V gene sequence: CDR1 SGHAT, CDR2 FQNNGV.

The gene calls are TRBV12-3 or TRBV12-4 and TRBJ2-3; a weak D match, TRBD2 (5 bases). V lost 5 bases and J 0 bases, leaving 18 bases between the germline ends. This CDR3 region has 17 residues. The CDR3 region has the DNA TGTGCCAGCAGTGGAGCACCGATAGCGTCTAGCACAGATACGCAGTATTTT. It specifies CASSGAPIASSTDTQYF.

The J gene is TRBJ2-7, the V gene TRBV27; no clear D. Trimming left V 3 bases short and J 5 bases short, with 14 bases between. CDR3 length: 14 amino acids. Germline V lookup: CDR1 MNHEY, CDR2 SMNVEV (reference sequence). The CDR3 here is CASSFGPNGDEQYF. The CDR3 nucleotides are TGTGCCAGCAGTTTCGGCCCTAACGGAGACGAGCAGTACTTC.

The V call is TRBV27, the J call TRBJ2-6; 9 bases agree with TRBD1. Germline values: CDR1 MNHEY, CDR2 SMNVEV (reference sequence). The CDR3 is made up of 19 amino acids. V lost 3 bases and J lost 3; bases outside the gene matches: 12. The CDR3 DNA is TGTGCCAGCAGTTTTGAGTACGGACAGGGGTATAATGGGGCCAACGTCCTGACTTTC. This gives the protein CASSFEYGQGYNGANVLTF.

The gene calls are TRBV7-2 and TRBJ2-7; a weak D match, TRBD2 (5 bases). This CDR3 region has 14 residues. The germline CDR1 and CDR2 sequences are SGHTA and FQGNSA. V lost 5 bases, J lost 4 bases, and 15 bases lay in between. The CDR3 here is CASSPRGGHYEQYF. CDR3 bases: TGTGCCAGCAGCCCTCGGGGTGGGCATTACGAGCAGTACTTC.

V is TRBV20-1 and J is TRBJ2-2; D not resolved. The CDR3 extends over 12 amino acids. The germline gives CDR1 DFQATT, CDR2 SNEGSKA (reference sequence). V lost 1 base and J 7 bases, leaving 7 bases between the germline ends. CDR3 sequence (DNA): TGCAGTGCTAGAGCCACCGGCGGGGAGCTGTTTTTT. It is translated as CSARATGGELFF.

This clonotype has just a few counts. This sequence joins TRBV19 and TRBJ1-1; D unclear. Germline CDR1 LNHDA, CDR2 SQIVND (reference sequence). The CDR3 has 12 amino acids. The V end was cut by 1 base, the J end by 7 bases, with 7 bases between. CDR3 DNA: TGTGCCAGTAGTATAGGAGGCGTTGAAGCTTTCTTT. It codes for CASSIGGVEAFF.

This clonotype was seen ten or more times. The chain recombines TRBV7-2 with TRBJ2-3; D is unresolved. CDR3 size: 13 residues. Germline V gene lookup returns CDR1 SGHTA and CDR2 FQGNSA. V was cut by 5 bases and J by 0 bases, with 6 bases left in between. In DNA form, the CDR3 reads TGTGCCAGCAGCCCACCCAGCACAGATACGCAGTATTTT. It encodes CASSPPSTDTQYF.

This clonotype has more than one count but fewer than ten. The J gene is TRBJ2-1, the V gene TRBV4-1; 9 bases are a match to TRBD2. This CDR3 has 15 residues. CDR1 and CDR2 (germline): MGHRA, YSYEKL. V lost 3 bases, J lost 7 bases, and 7 bases stayed unmatched. The CDR3 bases are TGCGCCAGCAGCCACGGACTAGCGATGGATAATGAGCAGTTCTTC. Amino acid sequence: CASSHGLAMDNEQFF.

The chain recombines TRBV7-9 with TRBJ1-1; 10 bases align to TRBD1. In germline, CDR1 is SEHNR, CDR2 FQNEAQ (reference sequence). The CDR3 sequence is 16 residues long. The ends lost 5 bases at V and 4 bases at J; junction bases unmatched: 10. The CDR3 sequence: CASSPTLTGGGTEAFF. The CDR3 bases are TGTGCCAGCAGCCCGACCTTGACAGGGGGCGGCACTGAAGCTTTCTTT.

V gene TRBV29-1 combines with J gene TRBJ2-6, with 7 nucleotides matching TRBD1. The CDR3 is 14 amino acids. Trimming at V came to 6 bases and at J to 2 bases, leaving 4 bases not matched to a gene. Germline CDR1 reads SQVTM; CDR2 reads ANQGSEA. This CDR3 reads CSVRTGAGANVLTF. DNA for the CDR3: TGCAGCGTCCGAACAGGGGCTGGGGCCAACGTCCTGACTTTC.

This clonotype came up a few times. The rearrangement links TRBV12-3 or TRBV12-4 to TRBJ2-7, with D hard to call. Trimming removed 5 bases at V and 7 bases at J, with 12 bases between. The CDR3 runs to 12 residues. The CDR3, as DNA: TGTGCCAGCAGTCCCCGACTGGAAGAGCAGTACTTC. Translating it yields CASSPRLEEQYF.

The chain employs TRBV29-1 and TRBJ1-3; D possibly corresponds to TRBD1 (5 bases). The CDR3 loop spans 17 amino acids. The V end lost 2 bases, the J end lost 0 bases, and 17 bases lay between the germline ends. CDR1 is SQVTM, CDR2 ANQGSEA, per germline. CDR3 sequence reads: CSVEFPRQRPSGNTIYF. CDR3 nucleotides: TGCAGCGTTGAATTTCCCCGACAGCGACCCTCTGGAAACACCATATATTTT.

Comments on this clonotype: Sequence at one end of the junction differs from germline and may be a read error. The chain recombines TRBV13 with TRBJ2-1, with D unclear. CDR3 length: 15 residues. CDR1 and CDR2 from the germline V gene are PRHDT and FYEKMQ (reference sequence). The CDR3 loop reads CASSLSPSSYNEQFF. The DNA of the CDR3 is TGCGCCAGCAGCTTATCCCCGTCATCCTACAATGAGCAGTTCTTC. The full variable domain, with the rest looked up from reference TRBV13 and TRBJ2-1, is AAGVIQSPRHLIKEKRETATLKCYPIPRHDTVYWYQQGPGQDPQFLISFYEKMQSDKGSIPDRFSAQQFSDYHSELNMSSLELGDSALYFCASSLSPSSYNEQFFGPGTRLTVL.

J is TRBJ2-7 and V is TRBV6-5; a possible D gene is TRBD1 (6 bases). Between the trimmed V and J ends, which lost 2 bases and 2 bases, there was a span of 13 bases. The CDR3 runs 15 residues. From germline, CDR1 is MNHEY and CDR2 SVGAGI. CDR3 nucleotide sequence: TGTGCCAGCAGTTACGCACAGGGAAGGACCTACGAGCAGTACTTC. Protein product: CASSYAQGRTYEQYF.

This clonotype turned up a few times. V is TRBV2 and J is TRBJ2-1; 10 nucleotides line up with TRBD2. CDR3 length: 18 amino acids. V was pared by 1 base and J by 4 bases, with 10 bases of the junction left unmatched. Germline CDR1 SNHLY, CDR2 FYNNEI. The CDR3 is CASSEVSGGPNRYNEQFF. The CDR3, as DNA: TGTGCCAGCAGTGAAGTTAGCGGGGGGCCTAATAGGTACAATGAGCAGTTCTTC. Full variable domain (outside the CDR3, taken from reference TRBV2 and TRBJ2-1): EPEVTQTPSHQVTQMGQEVILRCVPISNHLYFYWYRQILGQKVEFLVSFYNNEISEKSEIFDDQFSVERPDGSNFTLKIRSTKLEDSAMYFCASSEVSGGPNRYNEQFFGPGTRLTVL.

The genes are TRBV6-6 and TRBJ1-1, with D hard to call. The CDR3 has 13 amino acids. In germline, CDR1 is MNHNY, CDR2 SVGAGI (reference sequence). Trimming stripped 6 bases from V and 1 base from J, with 9 bases between. CDR3 sequence: CASSMVENTEAFF. CDR3 bases: TGTGCCAGCAGCATGGTCGAGAACACTGAAGCTTTCTTT.

This clonotype was detected ten times or more. The genes are TRBV7-9 and TRBJ1-2, with D unresolved. The CDR3 sequence is 14 residues long. Trimming took off 2 bases at V and 1 base at J, with 8 bases between the two ends. Germline CDR1 reads SEHNR; CDR2 reads FQNEAQ (reference sequence). DNA for the CDR3: TGTGCCAGCAGCTTACCCGGAATTAACTATGGCTACACCTTC. Translating gives CASSLPGINYGYTF. Combining the CDR3 with reference TRBV7-9 and TRBJ1-2 gives the whole variable domain DTGVSQNPRHKITKRGQNVTFRCDPISEHNRLYWYRQTLGQGPEFLTYFQNEAQLEKSRLLSDRFSAERPKGSFSTLEIQRTEQGDSAMYLCASSLPGINYGYTFGSGTRLTVV.